This T cell receptor (beta chain) was recorded in a study of T cells after yellow fever vaccination. In this sample, this clonotype turned up many times. Template switching with 5'RACE generated the TCR cDNA and added a universal primer site and UMIs. Each CDR3 protein is one row after TCRdb ran MiXCR on the 5' RACE reads. The repertoire has over 300,000 distinct CDR3 sequences, 3% to 4.5% of them found once; the top ten carry around a quarter. The CDR3 runs 16 residues. V lost 1 base to trimming and J lost 13 bases; unmatched junction nucleotides: 16. In germline, CDR1 is DFQATT, CDR2 SNEGSKA (reference sequence).

The clonotype originates from a man aged 18-30 years who received the YFV17D yellow fever vaccine. The sequenced sample was PBMCs, obtained on the day of the yellow fever booster vaccination. The rearrangement links TRBV20-1 to TRBJ2-1; TRBD2 agrees at 10 bases. CDR3 loop: CSARVEAGGLPPFQFF. In nucleotides, the CDR3 is TGCAGTGCTAGAGTCGAAGCGGGGGGGCTACCCCCCTTCCAGTTCTTC.